The source of this T cell receptor (beta chain) is a study of persistence of HIV-infected CD4 T cells. On this clone: Its antigen is as yet unknown.

This was the immunoSEQ version 4 assay in survey mode. Generated by immunoSEQ multiplex PCR, the TCRdb table keeps only in-frame clones and is missing some. This table has more than 30,000 clones, 75% to 85% appearing once. Cells were stimulated with overlapping HIV-1 Gag 15-mer peptides. CD40L-negative CD69-negative CD45RO-high memory CD4+ T cells were sorted as populations depleted of antigen-responding cells. The CDR3 totals 13 residues. Germline V lookup: CDR1 SNHLY, CDR2 FYNNEI. With 4 bases removed from V and 4 bases from J, the gap between germline ends came to 11 bases. Sequencing was performed on CD4+ T cells sorted from PBMCs after roughly 18-hour stimulation, taken from a patient who received antiretroviral therapy. This receptor was taken from an adult woman with HIV who was CMV-seropositive. J is TRBJ2-7 and V is TRBV2, with D perhaps being TRBD1 or TRBD2 (5 bases each). CDR3 coding DNA: TGTGCCAGCAGTGGGGACGGCCTTTACGAGCAGTACTTC. Encoded protein: CASSGDGLYEQYF.